A single sample gave rise to the 25 T cell receptor beta chains below, sequenced in a study of blood T cell repertoires in COVID-19. Sequencing was performed with immunoSEQ multiplex PCR; in TCRdb, only in-frame clones are kept and a portion is missing. The sample yields approximately 390,000 clones, nearly 90% seen once. Sequencing was carried out using PBMCs or T cells enriched from blood (not recorded which). The receptors were sampled from a woman in her thirties or forties with acute COVID-19.

The rearrangement uses TRBV2 and TRBJ2-5; a possible D gene is TRBD1 (5 bases). Germline V gene data show CDR1 as SNHLY and CDR2 as FYNNEI. V lost 4 bases to trimming and J lost 1 base, with 13 bases between them. The CDR3 runs to 15 residues. CDR3 DNA sequence: TGTGCCAGCAGTGCCCTTAGTAGGGGCCAAGAGACCCAGTACTTC. Its translation is CASSALSRGQETQYF.

CDR3 DNA: TGTGCCAGCAGCTTGAGCGGAAACACAGATACGCAGTATTTT. Amino acid sequence: CASSLSGNTDTQYF. The gene calls are TRBV11-3 and TRBJ2-3, with D tentatively TRBD2 (5 bases). The V end was cut by 3 bases, the J end by 2 bases, with 9 bases between. Germline V gene lookup returns CDR1 SGHNT and CDR2 YENEEA. This CDR3 is 14 amino acids long.

The genes are TRBV2 and TRBJ1-3, with D hard to call. This CDR3 has 12 amino acids. The V gene lost 6 bases and the J gene lost 8 bases, with 11 bases spanning the gap. CDR1 and CDR2 from the germline V gene are SNHLY and FYNNEI. DNA of the CDR3: TGTGCCAGCAGGGCAGAGGTCCACACCATATATTTT. This gives the protein CASRAEVHTIYF.

V and J are TRBV5-1 and TRBJ2-3; D is uncertain. Germline V CDR1 and CDR2: SGHRS, YFSETQ. Between the trimmed V and J ends, which lost 4 bases and 0 bases, there was a span of 15 bases. The length of the CDR3 is 16 residues. CDR3 DNA: TGCGCCAGCAGCCCCTTGTCCGGTTTTAGCACAGATACGCAGTATTTT. Residues: CASSPLSGFSTDTQYF.

The chain is built from TRBV24-1 and TRBJ1-2; 8 nucleotides align to TRBD1. Germline values: CDR1 KGHDR, CDR2 SFDVKD. This CDR3 is built from 12 residues. V dropped 8 bases and J dropped 6; count of bases not matched to a gene: 4. The CDR3 region is CATKDRVHGYTF. CDR3 nucleotides: TGTGCCACCAAGGACAGGGTCCATGGCTACACCTTC.

V usage is TRBV7-6 and J usage is TRBJ2-5; D perhaps matches TRBD1 (5 bases). Looked up from germline, CDR1 is SGHVS and CDR2 is FNYEAQ. The CDR3 has 14 residues. V gave up 3 bases and J gave up 1 base, with 9 bases separating them. CDR3 in DNA: TGTGCCAGCAGCTTCGGCAGGGTCCAAGAGACCCAGTACTTC. It is translated as CASSFGRVQETQYF.

This clone was seen a handful of times. This rearrangement joins TRBV6-5 to TRBJ1-2; no clear D. Per germline, CDR1 MNHEY and CDR2 SVGAGI. Trimming shortened V by 7 bases and J by 4 bases, and 13 bases separated the two germline ends. The CDR3 consists of 13 residues. CDR3 coding DNA: TGTGCCAGCACCCTTGGGCCGAGCTATGGCTACACCTTC. Translation: CASTLGPSYGYTF.

The gene calls are TRBV5-1 and TRBJ1-1; the match to TRBD1 covers 8 bases. Germline-derived CDR1 and CDR2 are SGHRS and YFSETQ. V was pared by 4 bases and J by 5 bases, with 10 bases of the junction left unmatched. The CDR3 loop spans 15 amino acids. The CDR3 DNA is TGCGCCAGCAGCGTGACAGGGGTCCGAGGAACTGAAGCTTTCTTT. As protein: CASSVTGVRGTEAFF.

This clone was recorded once. The chain carries TRBV7-2 and TRBJ1-2; D may be TRBD1 (5 bases). CDR1 and CDR2 from the germline V gene are SGHTA and FQGNSA. V was clipped by 2 bases and J by 2 bases, with 15 bases between them. The CDR3 consists of 16 residues. The CDR3 nucleotides are TGTGCCAGCAGCTTATATCTACGACAGAGGAACTATGGCTACACCTTC. Residues: CASSLYLRQRNYGYTF.

The rearrangement uses TRBV15 and TRBJ2-6, with a weak D call TRBD1 (6 bases). This CDR3 has 17 amino acids. Germline lookup yields CDR1 LNHNV and CDR2 YYDKDF (reference sequence). Trimming took 5 bases from V and 0 from J, leaving 14 bases between them. This CDR3 is CATSGQGRTSGANVLTF. As DNA, the CDR3 is TGTGCCACCAGCGGTCAGGGGCGTACCTCTGGGGCCAACGTCCTGACTTTC.

The chain joins TRBV12-5 to TRBJ1-2, with 11 bases identical to TRBD1. The germline V gene encodes CDR1 LGHNT and CDR2 FRNRAP. The V gene end was trimmed by 6 bases and the J gene end by 7 bases; junction bases not matched to a gene: 4. CDR3 length: 13 amino acids. The CDR3 DNA reads as TGTGCTAGTGGCCCGGGACAGGGGGTTGGCTACACCTTC. It encodes CASGPGQGVGYTF.

This rearrangement joins TRBV9 to TRBJ1-4; D possibly corresponds to TRBD1 (6 bases). Germline V lookup: CDR1 SGDLS, CDR2 YYNGEE. The V gene lost 4 bases and the J gene lost 8 bases, with 15 bases spanning the gap. The CDR3 has 14 amino acids. This CDR3 reads CASSLQGVGEKLFF. The CDR3 DNA reads as TGTGCCAGCAGCTTACAGGGAGTAGGCGAAAAACTGTTTTTT.

This chain joins TRBV13 and TRBJ1-1; D is unresolved. Germline lookup yields CDR1 PRHDT and CDR2 FYEKMQ (reference sequence). This CDR3 contains 17 residues. Trimming removed 5 bases from V and 3 bases from J, with 22 bases in between. The DNA of the CDR3 is TGTGCCAGCAGCCCAGGATTCCTTATCGGGGAGCACACTGAAGCTTTCTTT. Translated, it gives CASSPGFLIGEHTEAFF.

V usage is TRBV9 and J usage is TRBJ1-1, with D maybe TRBD1 (6 bases). There are 14 residues in the CDR3. Trimming cost V 4 bases and J 5 bases, with 15 bases left between them. CDR1 is SGDLS and CDR2 is YYNGEE in the germline V gene. DNA of the CDR3: TGTGCCAGCAGCTCCTCCGGGGGGCAGACTGAAGCTTTCTTT. Translation gives CASSSSGGQTEAFF. The variable domain in full, with the rest retrieved from reference TRBV9 and TRBJ1-1, is DSGVTQTPKHLITATGQRVTLRCSPRSGDLSVYWYQQSLDQGLQFLIQYYNGEERAKGNILERFSAQQFPDLHSELNLSSLELGDSALYFCASSSSGGQTEAFFGQGTRLTVV.

The genes are TRBV5-1 and TRBJ1-2; 12 bases are a match to TRBD1. The CDR3 is 14 amino acids. Germline values: CDR1 SGHRS, CDR2 YFSETQ. V lost 4 bases, J lost 6 bases, and 4 bases stayed unmatched. CDR3 residues: CASSPGQGADGYTF. For the CDR3, the DNA is TGCGCCAGCAGCCCGGGACAGGGGGCTGATGGCTACACCTTC.

This rearrangement joins TRBV10-3 to TRBJ1-1, with a tentative D call TRBD1 (6 bases). Between the trimmed V and J ends, which lost 6 bases and 7 bases, there was a span of 21 bases. The germline gives CDR1 ENHRY, CDR2 SYGVKD. CDR3 length: 15 residues. CDR3 in amino acids: CAISLQGGPFGEAFF. CDR3 DNA: TGTGCCATCAGCTTACAGGGTGGCCCGTTTGGTGAAGCTTTCTTT.

For the CDR3, the DNA is TGTGCCAGCAGCGTAGGGTCTTCAAGGGGCTTCAATGAGCAGTTCTTC. Amino acid sequence: CASSVGSSRGFNEQFF. V gene TRBV9 combines with J gene TRBJ2-1; TRBD1 might be the D (5 bases). This CDR3 comprises 16 residues. Trimming pared 0 bases from V and 6 bases from J, leaving 16 bases between. The germline V gene has CDR1 SGDLS and CDR2 YYNGEE.

The V and J genes are TRBV6-5 and TRBJ1-4; possibly TRBD1 for D (5 bases). The V and J ends lost 10 bases and 4 bases respectively, with 13 bases between them. The CDR3 length is 13 residues. CDR1 and CDR2 (germline): MNHEY, SVGAGI. The CDR3 DNA reads as TGTGCCATACTGGGGCAGCTTAATGAAAAACTGTTTTTT. Translation: CAILGQLNEKLFF.

The CDR3 bases are TGTGCCAGCAGTTCGCGGGGGATACGGGCTTTCTTT. Its translation is CASSSRGIRAFF. The V and J genes are TRBV12-3 or TRBV12-4 and TRBJ1-1; D perhaps matches TRBD1 (5 bases). The CDR3 is 12 amino acids. The V and J ends lost 4 bases and 11 bases respectively, with 14 bases between them.

The chain is built from TRBV24-1 and TRBJ1-4; unclear D gene. V lost 3 bases, J lost 8 bases, and 12 bases lay in between. This CDR3 has 14 amino acids. Per the germline V gene, CDR1 is KGHDR and CDR2 is SFDVKD. CDR3 amino acids: CATSDATTGEKLFF. The CDR3 DNA is TGTGCCACCAGTGATGCGACGACGGGGGAAAAACTGTTTTTT.

The gene calls are TRBV3-1 (or the pseudogene TRBV3-2) and TRBJ1-4; D gene uncertain. This CDR3 is built from 14 residues. Germline loops: CDR1 LGHDT, CDR2 YNNKEL (reference sequence). Trimming cost V 4 bases and J 8 bases, with 14 bases left between them. The CDR3 bases are TGTGCCAGCAGCCCGGGTCCCACTGAGGAAAAACTGTTTTTT. Translated: CASSPGPTEEKLFF.

In its sample, this clone was seen a few times. The V and J genes are TRBV3-1 (or the pseudogene TRBV3-2) and TRBJ2-2; TRBD2 matches at 9 bases. The V gene's germline CDR1 is LGHDT and CDR2 YNNKEL (reference sequence). The CDR3 sequence is 17 residues long. V lost 0 bases, J lost 3 bases, and 5 bases stayed unmatched. The CDR3 DNA is TGTGCCAGCAGCCAAGAGTCGCTAGCGGGGTACACCGGGGAGCTGTTTTTT. Protein product: CASSQESLAGYTGELFF.

CDR3 loop: CATSRDRNNEQFF. CDR3 DNA sequence: TGTGCCACCAGCAGAGACAGGAACAATGAGCAGTTCTTC. This chain links TRBV15 with TRBJ2-1; D is unresolved. The CDR3 is 13 residues long. Per the germline V gene, CDR1 is LNHNV and CDR2 is YYDKDF (reference sequence). The V gene lost 0 bases and the J gene lost 5 bases, with 5 bases spanning the gap.

The rearrangement links TRBV4-2 to TRBJ1-2, with a weak D call TRBD1 (6 bases). The germline V gene has CDR1 LGHNA and CDR2 YNFKEQ. The CDR3 runs 16 residues. V was trimmed by 4 bases and J by 0 bases, leaving 15 bases between them. The CDR3 nucleotides are TGTGCCAGCAGCCCCCCCGGACAGAGCCCTAACTATGGCTACACCTTC. Translated, it gives CASSPPGQSPNYGYTF.

The CDR3 loop reads CASSVLSNTEAFF. The CDR3 bases are TGTGCCAGCAGTGTTCTCAGTAACACTGAAGCTTTCTTT. J is TRBJ1-1 and V is TRBV12-3 or TRBV12-4; D is undetermined. This CDR3 comprises 13 residues. V gave up 5 bases and J gave up 2 bases, with 9 bases separating them.